The rows below give T cell receptor beta chains drawn from one sample of a study of vaccination and CD4 T cells after COVID-19. The antigens these receptors bind are not known. Using its own MiXCR run on the PCR reads, TCRdb lists one record per CDR3 protein. Among about 11,000 distinct CDR3 sequences listed, approximately 57% were seen once. Source material: CD4+ T cells from blood, cultured in vitro. The receptors originated from a human donor who had recovered from COVID-19. CDR3s include the opening cysteine and the closing phenylalanine or tryptophan.

j_call	v_call	cdr3_aa
TRBJ2-1	TRBV7-6	CASSLAEAGRSYNEQFF
TRBJ1-2	TRBV6-2/TRBV6-3	CASSYGQNYGYTF
TRBJ1-1	TRBV10-3	CAISESRQYTEAFF
TRBJ1-5	TRBV19	CASSIGGSQPQHF
TRBJ1-5	TRBV30	CAWTGNSNQPQHF
TRBJ2-5	TRBV5-6	CASSLGGGGETQYF
TRBJ1-1	TRBV3-1	CASSRHRSTEAFF
TRBJ2-2	TRBV6-1	CASSELVRELFF
TRBJ1-5	TRBV7-2	CASSLSGTLSYSNQPQHF
TRBJ2-3	TRBV5-4	CASSPPRSIDTQYF
TRBJ1-5	TRBV7-8	CASSRSGQVSQPQHF
TRBJ2-7	TRBV6-1	CASSGTGYEQYF
TRBJ1-6	TRBV4-1	CASSRSPGGIGSPLHF
TRBJ2-3	TRBV6-1	CASSRGGQSTDTQYF
TRBJ2-3	TRBV3-1	CASSPRGSGRTQYF
TRBJ1-1	TRBV6-2/TRBV6-3	CASSYSGAAGREAFF
TRBJ1-6	TRBV18	CASSPDRGGSPLHF
TRBJ2-7	TRBV6-1	CASSPRVGEQYF
TRBJ2-3	TRBV6-4	CASSDVAGGTDTQYF
TRBJ1-4	TRBV5-6	CASSLGRQEKLFF
TRBJ2-5	TRBV2	CASSVISGTETQYF
TRBJ2-1	TRBV6-4	CASSDGSSYNEQFF
TRBJ1-2	TRBV6-5	CASSSATNYGYTF
TRBJ2-1	TRBV7-3	CASSQQGASGNEQFF
TRBJ2-7	TRBV20-1	CSAQYGGGYYEQYF
TRBJ1-5	TRBV7-8	CASSLRVGGQQPQHF
TRBJ2-3	TRBV19	CASSRTRDRGTSTDTQYF
TRBJ2-7	TRBV7-9	CASSWGRGEQYF
TRBJ1-1	TRBV18	CASSAAENTEAFF
TRBJ2-1	TRBV24-1	CATSDLSGRFANEQFF
TRBJ2-2	TRBV2	CASSRDRGRKGELFF
TRBJ1-2	TRBV23-1	CASSQWRDYTNYGYTF
TRBJ1-2	TRBV12-3/TRBV12-4	CASSFQAGAGGYTF
TRBJ1-1	TRBV18	CASSPGGDPGTEAFF
TRBJ1-1	TRBV2	CASNSQGDDGAFF
TRBJ1-5	TRBV7-8	CASSLAPGRQNQPQHF
TRBJ1-5	TRBV5-5	CASSFSGTGANQPQHF
TRBJ2-5	TRBV5-4	CASSSIGSQGQETQYF
TRBJ1-2	TRBV6-1	CASTNQTSMYLCASGRPGVGYTF
TRBJ2-1	TRBV11-2	CASRRWTDNEQFF
TRBJ2-2	TRBV15	CATSRHQGGMNTGELFF
TRBJ1-2	TRBV5-1	CASSSGAYGYTF
TRBJ1-5	TRBV7-8	CASSLRTGDNQPQHF
TRBJ2-6	TRBV30	CAWRDYSGANVLTF
TRBJ2-7	TRBV6-1	CASSGSHLGPPGYF
TRBJ2-7	TRBV24-1	CATSDLSRGRYEQYF
TRBJ2-2	TRBV20-1	CSARPARVNTGELFF
TRBJ1-2	TRBV20-1	CSAGPGQGLYGYTF
TRBJ2-2	TRBV7-9	CASTDGSNTGELFF